These T cell receptor beta chains were read from a single sample in a study of CD8 T cells in Susac syndrome. TCRdb itself ran the immunoSEQ multiplex PCR reads through MiXCR, one entry per CDR3 protein. Here the sample spans about 290,000 distinct CDR3 sequences, approximately 89% being singletons. The sequenced sample consisted of CD8+ T cells from PBMCs. Receptors originate from a human donor with multiple sclerosis. Both conserved end residues are part of each CDR3. D genes are given only for firm matches. Size values are once, few and many counts, or a class for expanded clones, and some rows have none.

j_call v_call clone_size d_call cdr3_nt cdr3_aa
TRBJ1-1 TRBV1 . . TGCACCAGCAGCCAAGTGACAGGGGGGACTGAAGCTTTCTTT CTSSQVTGGTEAFF
TRBJ2-1 TRBV12-3/TRBV12-4 . TRBD1 TGTGCCAGCAGTCGCCGGGACAGGGGTCGCAATGAGCAGTTCTTC CASSRRDRGRNEQFF
TRBJ1-1 TRBV12-3/TRBV12-4 . . TGTGCCAGTATTGGGGGGGCTGAAGCTTTCTTT CASIGGAEAFF
TRBJ2-1 TRBV6-5 few . TGTGCCAGCAGTTACTCGGAATCGGATGAGCAGTTCTTC CASSYSESDEQFF
TRBJ2-1 TRBV14 . . TGTGCCAGCAGCCAAGGGATAAGGGCCCGGTACTCCTACAATGAGCAGTTCTTC CASSQGIRARYSYNEQFF
TRBJ1-1 TRBV28 . . TGTGCCAGCAGTTCCCCCAAGTTAATGAACACTGAAGCTTTCTTT CASSSPKLMNTEAFF
TRBJ1-1 TRBV10-3 . . TGTGCCATCAGTGGGGACGGGGCCGCCGCTGAAGCTTTCTTT CAISGDGAAAEAFF
TRBJ1-2 TRBV20-1 . . TGCAGTGCCGGAGGAGTATTTTTCTATGGCTACACCTTC CSAGGVFFYGYTF
TRBJ1-2 TRBV27 . TRBD1 TGTGCCAGCAAGGAGACAGGGGGCAACTATGGCTACACCTTC CASKETGGNYGYTF
TRBJ2-7 TRBV7-8 . TRBD2 TGTGCCAGCAGCGCGGGACTAGCGGGAGGAGAAATCCCCTACGAGCAGTACTTC CASSAGLAGGEIPYEQYF
TRBJ2-5 TRBV28 . . TGTGCCAGCAGTCCCCCCCACGTACAGGAGACCCAGTACTTC CASSPPHVQETQYF
TRBJ2-3 TRBV24-1 . TRBD2 TGTGCCACCAGTGGGACTAGCGGGGCCTCTAGCACAGATACGCAGTATTTT CATSGTSGASSTDTQYF
TRBJ1-2 TRBV5-8 . . TGTGCCAGCAGCTTTGGACACCTAAACTATGGCTACACCTTC CASSFGHLNYGYTF
TRBJ2-1 TRBV4-3 . TRBD2 TGCGCCAGCAAACGGACTAGCGGGACTGATGAGCAGTTCTTC CASKRTSGTDEQFF
TRBJ1-1 TRBV4-1 . TRBD1 TGCGCCAGCAGCCAAGATTCGACAGGGGGCTTGAACACTGAAGCTTTCTTT CASSQDSTGGLNTEAFF
TRBJ2-5 TRBV12-3/TRBV12-4 . TRBD1 TGTGCCAGCAGCCTAGGACAGGGGCTAGGGGAGACCCAGTACTTC CASSLGQGLGETQYF
TRBJ1-2 TRBV7-2 few . TGTGCCAGCAGCTTAAGGTCAGGTCAAGCGACCAACTATGGCTACACCTTC CASSLRSGQATNYGYTF
TRBJ1-1 TRBV10-3 . . TGTGCCATCAGTGAAGCGGGCTCTGAAGCTTTCTTT CAISEAGSEAFF
TRBJ1-1 TRBV30 . . TGTGCCTGGAGTGTAATGGGTTCTGAAGCTTTCTTT CAWSVMGSEAFF
TRBJ2-1 TRBV2 . . TGTGCCGGAAGTCTCGATTTATTAAATGAGCAGTTCTTC CAGSLDLLNEQFF